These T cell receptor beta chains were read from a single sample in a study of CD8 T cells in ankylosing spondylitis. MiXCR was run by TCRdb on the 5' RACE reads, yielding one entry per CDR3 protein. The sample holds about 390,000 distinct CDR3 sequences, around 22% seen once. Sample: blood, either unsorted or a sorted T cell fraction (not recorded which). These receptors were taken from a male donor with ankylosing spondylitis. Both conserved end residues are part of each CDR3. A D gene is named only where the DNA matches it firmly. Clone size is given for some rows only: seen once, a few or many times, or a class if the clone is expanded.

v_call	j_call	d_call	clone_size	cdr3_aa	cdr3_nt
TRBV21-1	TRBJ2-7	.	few	CASSSSLDDLSYEQYF	TGTGCCAGCAGTTCCAGTCTAGATGACCTCTCCTACGAGCAGTACTTC
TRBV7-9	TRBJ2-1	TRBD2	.	CASSWGGLTEQFF	TGTGCCAGCAGCTGGGGGGGACTAACTGAGCAGTTCTTC
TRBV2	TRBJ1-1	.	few	CASSEDAVPQAFF	TGTGCCAGCAGTGAGGATGCGGTTCCTCAAGCTTTCTTT
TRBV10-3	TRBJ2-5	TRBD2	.	CAISTGISGVQETQYF	TGTGCCATCAGCACCGGGATTAGCGGGGTACAAGAGACCCAGTACTTC
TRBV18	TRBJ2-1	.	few	CASSGTREQFF	TGTGCCAGCTCAGGAACCAGGGAGCAGTTCTTC
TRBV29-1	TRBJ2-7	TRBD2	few	CSVLKLAGTSYEQYF	TGCAGCGTCCTAAAGCTAGCGGGGACCTCCTACGAGCAGTACTTC
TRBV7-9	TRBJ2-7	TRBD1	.	CASSLGQGAQQYF	TGTGCCAGCAGCCTAGGACAGGGGGCCCAGCAGTACTTC
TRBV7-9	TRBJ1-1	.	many	CASSLTSIPEAFF	TGTGCCAGCAGCTTAACGAGCATCCCAGAAGCTTTCTTT
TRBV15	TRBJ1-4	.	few	CAIARQGEKLFF	TGTGCCATAGCCCGGCAAGGTGAAAAACTGTTTTTT
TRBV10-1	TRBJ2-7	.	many	CASSETSYEQYF	TGCGCCAGCAGTGAGACCTCTTACGAGCAGTACTTC
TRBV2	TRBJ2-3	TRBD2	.	CASQKALAGAYTDTQYF	TGTGCCAGCCAGAAGGCCCTAGCGGGAGCTTACACAGATACGCAGTATTTT
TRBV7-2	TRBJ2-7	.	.	CASSLSSGDEQYF	TGTGCCAGCAGCTTATCGTCCGGGGACGAGCAGTACTTC
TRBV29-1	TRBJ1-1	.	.	CSASGLPRSEAFF	TGCAGCGCCTCGGGACTCCCCCGCTCTGAAGCTTTCTTT
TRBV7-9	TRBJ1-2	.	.	CASSLQGTGYTF	TGTGCCAGCAGCCTCCAGGGAACTGGCTACACCTTC